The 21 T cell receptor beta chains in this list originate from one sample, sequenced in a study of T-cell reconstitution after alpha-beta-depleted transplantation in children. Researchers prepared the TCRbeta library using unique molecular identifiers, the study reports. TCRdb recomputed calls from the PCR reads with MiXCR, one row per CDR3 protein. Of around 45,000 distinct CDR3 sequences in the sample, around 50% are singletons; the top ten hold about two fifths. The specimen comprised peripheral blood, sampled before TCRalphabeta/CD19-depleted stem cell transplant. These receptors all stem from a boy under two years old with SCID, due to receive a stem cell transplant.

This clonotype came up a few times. Here the CDR3 DNA reads TGTGCCAGCACCGGAGCGGGGGGGCGGAGAAACATTCAGTACTTC. Its protein product is CASTGAGGRRNIQYF. This chain joins TRBV12-3 or TRBV12-4 and TRBJ2-4; TRBD2 matches at 10 bases. There are 15 residues in the CDR3. V shed 7 bases, J shed 6 bases, and the junction held 9 bases outside the gene matches.

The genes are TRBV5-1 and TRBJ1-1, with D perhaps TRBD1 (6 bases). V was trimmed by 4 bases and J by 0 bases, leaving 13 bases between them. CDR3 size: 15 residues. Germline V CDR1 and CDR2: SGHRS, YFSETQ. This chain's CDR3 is CASSAPGGLNTEAFF. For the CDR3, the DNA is TGCGCCAGCAGCGCCCCGGGGGGCCTGAACACTGAAGCTTTCTTT.

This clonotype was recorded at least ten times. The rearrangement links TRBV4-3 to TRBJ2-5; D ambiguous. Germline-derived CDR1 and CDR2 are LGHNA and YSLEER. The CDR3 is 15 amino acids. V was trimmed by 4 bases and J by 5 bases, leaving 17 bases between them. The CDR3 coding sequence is TGCGCCAGCAGCCCGGGCGTCAGTCCTGCGGAGACCCAGTACTTC. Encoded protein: CASSPGVSPAETQYF.

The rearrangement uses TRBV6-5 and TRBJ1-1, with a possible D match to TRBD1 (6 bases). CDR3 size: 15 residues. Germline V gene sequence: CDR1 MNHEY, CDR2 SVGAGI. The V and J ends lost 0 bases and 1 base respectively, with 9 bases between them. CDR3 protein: CASSYSQGSNTEAFF. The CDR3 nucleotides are TGTGCCAGCAGTTACTCACAGGGTTCGAACACTGAAGCTTTCTTT.

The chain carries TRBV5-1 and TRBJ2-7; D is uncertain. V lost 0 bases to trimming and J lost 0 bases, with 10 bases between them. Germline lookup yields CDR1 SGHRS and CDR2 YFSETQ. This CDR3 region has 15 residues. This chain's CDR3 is CASSLGELSSYEQYF. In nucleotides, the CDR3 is TGCGCCAGCAGCTTGGGAGAGCTCAGCTCCTACGAGCAGTACTTC.

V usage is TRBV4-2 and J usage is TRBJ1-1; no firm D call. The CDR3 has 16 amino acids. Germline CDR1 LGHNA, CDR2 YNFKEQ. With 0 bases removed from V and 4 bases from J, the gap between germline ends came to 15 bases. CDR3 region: CASSQDAVNGLTEAFF. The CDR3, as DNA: TGTGCCAGCAGCCAAGACGCAGTCAATGGACTCACTGAAGCTTTCTTT.

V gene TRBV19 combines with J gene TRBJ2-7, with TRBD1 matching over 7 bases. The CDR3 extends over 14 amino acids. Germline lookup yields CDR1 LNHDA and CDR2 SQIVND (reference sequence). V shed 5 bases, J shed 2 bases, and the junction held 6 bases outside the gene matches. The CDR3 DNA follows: TGTGCCAGTAGTCTAAGACAGGGCACCTACGAGCAGTACTTC. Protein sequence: CASSLRQGTYEQYF. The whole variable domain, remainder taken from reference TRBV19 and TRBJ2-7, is DGGITQSPKYLFRKEGQNVTLSCEQNLNHDAMYWYRQDPGQGLRLIYYSQIVNDFQKGDIAEGYSVSREKKESFPLTVTSAQKNPTAFYLCASSLRQGTYEQYFGPGTRLTVT.

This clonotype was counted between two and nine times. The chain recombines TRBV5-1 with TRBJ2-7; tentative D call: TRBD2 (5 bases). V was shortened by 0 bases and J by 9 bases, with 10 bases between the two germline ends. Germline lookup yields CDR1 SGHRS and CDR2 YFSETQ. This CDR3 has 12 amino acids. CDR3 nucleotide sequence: TGCGCCAGCAGCTTGGAGGGAGTAGGGCAGTACTTC. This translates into CASSLEGVGQYF. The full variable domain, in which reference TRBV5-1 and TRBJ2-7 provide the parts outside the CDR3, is KAGVTQTPRYLIKTRGQQVTLSCSPISGHRSVSWYQQTPGQGLQFLFEYFSETQRNKGNFPGRFSGRQFSNSRSEMNVSTLELGDSALYLCASSLEGVGQYFGPGTRLTVT.

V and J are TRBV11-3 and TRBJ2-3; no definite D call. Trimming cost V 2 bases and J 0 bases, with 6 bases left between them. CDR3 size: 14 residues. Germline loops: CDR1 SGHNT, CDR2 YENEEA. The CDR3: CASSLTPSTDTQYF. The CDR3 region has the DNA TGTGCCAGCAGCTTAACCCCTAGCACAGATACGCAGTATTTT.

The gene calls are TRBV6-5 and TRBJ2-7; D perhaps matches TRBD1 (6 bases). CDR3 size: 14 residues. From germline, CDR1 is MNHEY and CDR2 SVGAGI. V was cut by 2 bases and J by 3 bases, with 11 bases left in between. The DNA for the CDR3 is TGTGCCAGCAGTTACCGGACAGAGGGCTACGAGCAGTACTTC. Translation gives CASSYRTEGYEQYF.

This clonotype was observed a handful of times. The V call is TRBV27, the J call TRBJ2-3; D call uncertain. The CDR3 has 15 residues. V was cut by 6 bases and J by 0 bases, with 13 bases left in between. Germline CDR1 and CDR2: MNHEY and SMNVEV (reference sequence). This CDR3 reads CASSLVTASTDTQYF. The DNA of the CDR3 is TGTGCCAGCAGCCTAGTGACTGCTAGCACAGATACGCAGTATTTT.

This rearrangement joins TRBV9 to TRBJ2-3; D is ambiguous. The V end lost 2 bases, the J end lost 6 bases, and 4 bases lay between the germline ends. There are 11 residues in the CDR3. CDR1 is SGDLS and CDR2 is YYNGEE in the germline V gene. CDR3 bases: TGTGCCAGCAGCGTGTGGGATACGCAGTATTTT. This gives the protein CASSVWDTQYF.

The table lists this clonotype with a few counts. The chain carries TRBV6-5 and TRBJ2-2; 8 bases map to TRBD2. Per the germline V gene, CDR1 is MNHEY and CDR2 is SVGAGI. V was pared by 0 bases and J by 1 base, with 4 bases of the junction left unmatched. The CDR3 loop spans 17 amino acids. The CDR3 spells CASSYSLLAVNTGELFF. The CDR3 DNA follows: TGTGCCAGCAGTTACTCGCTACTAGCGGTGAACACCGGGGAGCTGTTTTTT.

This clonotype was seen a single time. CDR3 region: CASTLTAGGVGYTF. Written as DNA, the CDR3 is TGTGCCAGCACCCTCACCGCAGGGGGTGTTGGCTACACCTTC. The chain links TRBV27 to TRBJ1-2, with 7 bases that match TRBD1. Trimming at V came to 7 bases and at J to 7 bases, leaving 12 bases not matched to a gene. Germline V lookup: CDR1 MNHEY, CDR2 SMNVEV (reference sequence). CDR3 size: 14 residues.

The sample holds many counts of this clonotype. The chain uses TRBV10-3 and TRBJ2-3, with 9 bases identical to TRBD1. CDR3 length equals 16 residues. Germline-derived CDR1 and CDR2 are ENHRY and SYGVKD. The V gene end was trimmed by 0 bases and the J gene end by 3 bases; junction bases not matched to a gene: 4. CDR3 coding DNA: TGTGCCATCAGTGAGTCCGGACAGGGGTGGACAGATACGCAGTATTTT. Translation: CAISESGQGWTDTQYF.

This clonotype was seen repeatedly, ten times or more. CDR3 sequence reads: CASSQDEGSYNEQFF. The CDR3 coding sequence is TGTGCCAGCAGCCAAGACGAGGGGTCCTACAATGAGCAGTTCTTC. The rearrangement links TRBV4-2 to TRBJ2-1, with D perhaps matching TRBD1 or TRBD2 (5 bases each). Germline CDR1 reads LGHNA; CDR2 reads YNFKEQ. Trimming shortened V by 0 bases and J by 1 base, and 7 bases separated the two germline ends. The CDR3 sequence is 15 residues long.

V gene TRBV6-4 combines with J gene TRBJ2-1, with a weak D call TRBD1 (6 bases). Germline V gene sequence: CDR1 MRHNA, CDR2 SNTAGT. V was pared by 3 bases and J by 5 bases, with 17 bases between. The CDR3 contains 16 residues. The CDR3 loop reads CASSETSGAGDNEQFF. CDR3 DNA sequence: TGTGCCAGCAGTGAAACTTCCGGGGCAGGGGACAATGAGCAGTTCTTC.

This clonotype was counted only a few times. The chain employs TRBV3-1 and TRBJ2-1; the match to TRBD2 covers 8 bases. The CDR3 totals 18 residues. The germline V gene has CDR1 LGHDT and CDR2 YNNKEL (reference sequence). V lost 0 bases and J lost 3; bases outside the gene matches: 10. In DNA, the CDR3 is TGTGCCAGCAGCCAAGATATCAAGCGGGGGTCGCTCTACAATGAGCAGTTCTTC. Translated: CASSQDIKRGSLYNEQFF.

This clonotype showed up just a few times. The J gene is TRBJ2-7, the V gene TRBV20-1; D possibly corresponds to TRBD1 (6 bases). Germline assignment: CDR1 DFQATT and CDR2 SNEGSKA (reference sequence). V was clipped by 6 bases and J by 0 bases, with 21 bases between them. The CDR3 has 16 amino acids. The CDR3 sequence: CSAPPWGQTSSYEQYF. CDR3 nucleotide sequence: TGCAGTGCCCCCCCTTGGGGACAAACGAGCTCCTACGAGCAGTACTTC.

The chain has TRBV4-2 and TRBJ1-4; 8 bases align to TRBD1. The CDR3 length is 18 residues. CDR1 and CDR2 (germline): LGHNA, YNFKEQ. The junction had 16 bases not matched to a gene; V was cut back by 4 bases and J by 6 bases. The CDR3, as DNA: TGTGCCAGCAGCCTTGGAGGGTCGTCGACAGGGGAGGATGAAAAACTGTTTTTT. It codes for CASSLGGSSTGEDEKLFF.

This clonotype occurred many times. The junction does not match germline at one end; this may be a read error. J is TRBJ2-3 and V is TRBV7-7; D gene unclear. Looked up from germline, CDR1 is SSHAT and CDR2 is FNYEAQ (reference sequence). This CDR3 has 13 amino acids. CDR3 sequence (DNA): TGTGCTAGCAGCTTAAGAGTTTCAGATACGCAGTATTTT. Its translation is CASSLRVSDTQYF. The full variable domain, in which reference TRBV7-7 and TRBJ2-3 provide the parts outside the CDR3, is GAGVSQSPRYKVTKRGQDVTLRCDPISSHATLYWYQQALGQGPEFLTYFNYEAQPDKSGLPSDRFSAERPEGSISTLTIQRTEQRDSAMYRCASSLRVSDTQYFGPGTRLTVL.